The 23 T cell receptor beta chains listed next were all sequenced from one sample in a study of blood T cell repertoires in COVID-19. Data came from immunoSEQ multiplex PCR; TCRdb stores just in-frame clones and leaves some out. The repertoire holds about 260,000 clones, with roughly 86% as singletons. The specimen was peripheral blood. The receptors originated from a man between 40 and 49 years old with active or convalescent COVID-19.

The gene calls are TRBV24-1 and TRBJ1-2; TRBD1 aligns across 7 bases. The junction had 16 bases not matched to a gene; V was cut back by 9 bases and J by 7 bases. The V gene's germline CDR1 is KGHDR and CDR2 SFDVKD. The length of the CDR3 is 15 residues. The CDR3 protein is CATSVGTDRDVGYTF. CDR3 sequence (DNA): TGTGCCACCTCGGTGGGGACTGACAGGGACGTTGGCTACACCTTC.

The V call is TRBV2, the J call TRBJ1-4, with TRBD1 identical over 9 bases. From germline, CDR1 is SNHLY and CDR2 FYNNEI. Trimming removed 7 bases from V and 3 bases from J; junction bases left unmatched: 18. The CDR3 is made up of 19 amino acids. CDR3 region: CASTGPTRDRVGSNEKLFF. The CDR3 DNA follows: TGTGCCAGCACCGGACCGACCCGGGACAGGGTAGGGTCTAATGAAAAACTGTTTTTT. The variable domain in full, completed from reference TRBV2 and TRBJ1-4, reads EPEVTQTPSHQVTQMGQEVILRCVPISNHLYFYWYRQILGQKVEFLVSFYNNEISEKSEIFDDQFSVERPDGSNFTLKIRSTKLEDSAMYFCASTGPTRDRVGSNEKLFFGSGTQLSVL.

The rearrangement uses TRBV9 and TRBJ2-3, with a tentative D call TRBD2 (6 bases). Germline V gene data show CDR1 as SGDLS and CDR2 as YYNGEE. There are 16 residues in the CDR3. Between the trimmed V and J ends, which lost 0 bases and 4 bases, there was a span of 15 bases. For the CDR3, the DNA is TGTGCCAGCAGCGTAGGGGTGCGGGGAGGAGCAGATACGCAGTATTTT. It translates to CASSVGVRGGADTQYF.

The rearrangement links TRBV2 to TRBJ1-5; TRBD1 aligns across 8 bases. Germline trimming cut 5 bases from V and 7 bases from J; bases unmatched to any gene: 7. CDR1 SNHLY and CDR2 FYNNEI come from the germline V gene. The CDR3 extends over 14 amino acids. The CDR3, as DNA: TGTGCCAGCAGTCCAGGGGGCTGGGGCCAGCCCCAGCATTTT. Its translation is CASSPGGWGQPQHF.

The rearrangement links TRBV28 to TRBJ2-7, with D perhaps TRBD2 (6 bases). The V end was cut by 3 bases, the J end by 4 bases, with 13 bases between. Germline values: CDR1 MDHEN, CDR2 SYDVKM. The CDR3 is made up of 14 amino acids. As DNA, the CDR3 is TGTGCCAGCAGTTTTTACGGAGGGGAATACGAGCAGTACTTC. This encodes CASSFYGGEYEQYF.

CDR3 coding DNA: TGCGCCAGCAGCTTGGGTGGGAGTAAGGAGACCCAGTACTTC. It translates to CASSLGGSKETQYF. This chain connects TRBV5-1 to TRBJ2-5, with D maybe TRBD2 (5 bases). This CDR3 spans 14 amino acids. The V gene lost 0 bases and the J gene lost 5 bases, with 11 bases spanning the gap. Germline V gives CDR1 SGHRS, CDR2 YFSETQ.

V usage is TRBV29-1 and J usage is TRBJ2-2, with 9 bases fitting TRBD1. The J segment lost 5 bases and the V segment lost 6 bases, leaving 7 bases of the junction unmatched. CDR1 SQVTM and CDR2 ANQGSEA come from the germline V gene. This CDR3 has 14 amino acids. The CDR3 loop reads CSVSGQGRTGELFF. In DNA form, the CDR3 reads TGCAGCGTCTCCGGACAGGGGAGAACCGGGGAGCTGTTTTTT.

This clone was seen a few times. The chain uses TRBV9 and TRBJ2-1; 9 nucleotides agree with TRBD2. V trimming: 0 bases; J trimming: 9 bases; junction bases outside the gene matches: 10. Germline-derived CDR1 and CDR2 are SGDLS and YYNGEE. The CDR3 loop spans 16 amino acids. The CDR3 reads CASSVEAGGRGGEQFF. In DNA form, the CDR3 reads TGTGCCAGCAGCGTAGAGGCGGGGGGGCGAGGTGGTGAGCAGTTCTTC.

J is TRBJ2-7 and V is TRBV11-2; D might be TRBD1 (6 bases). V was pared by 2 bases and J by 5 bases, with 13 bases between. The CDR3 consists of 14 residues. CDR1 and CDR2 from the germline V gene are SGHAT and FQNNGV. DNA of the CDR3: TGTGCCAGCAGCTTAATGCTGGGGGCCCACGAGCAGTACTTC. Its translation: CASSLMLGAHEQYF.

This chain connects TRBV5-4 to TRBJ1-2, with a possible D match to TRBD1 (5 bases). The CDR3 is 12 amino acids. V lost 4 bases, J lost 7 bases, and 11 bases lay in between. The germline V gene encodes CDR1 SGHNT and CDR2 YYREEE (reference sequence). The CDR3 reads CASSGGEVGYTF. CDR3 nucleotides: TGTGCCAGCAGCGGAGGGGAAGTTGGCTACACCTTC. The complete variable domain, with remaining parts taken from reference TRBV5-4 and TRBJ1-2, reads ETGVTQSPTHLIKTRGQQVTLRCSSQSGHNTVSWYQQALGQGPQFIFQYYREEENGRGNFPPRFSGLQFPNYSSELNVNALELDDSALYLCASSGGEVGYTFGSGTRLTVV.

The chain recombines TRBV5-4 with TRBJ1-1; D ambiguous. V was clipped by 4 bases and J by 6 bases, with 13 bases between them. The CDR3 is 13 amino acids. Germline CDR1 SGHNT, CDR2 YYREEE (reference sequence). The CDR3 nucleotides are TGTGCCAGCAGCCCGGTGGAGGGCGCTGAAGCTTTCTTT. This sequence encodes CASSPVEGAEAFF. Variable domain in full (rest from reference TRBV5-4 and TRBJ1-1): ETGVTQSPTHLIKTRGQQVTLRCSSQSGHNTVSWYQQALGQGPQFIFQYYREEENGRGNFPPRFSGLQFPNYSSELNVNALELDDSALYLCASSPVEGAEAFFGQGTRLTVV.

V and J are TRBV5-4 and TRBJ1-1; possibly TRBD1 for D (5 bases). Germline-derived CDR1 and CDR2 are SGHNT and YYREEE (reference sequence). V lost 2 bases, J lost 7 bases, and 12 bases lay in between. The CDR3 loop spans 13 amino acids. The CDR3 DNA follows: TGTGCCAGCAGCTTACCCGGGGGACTTGAAGCTTTCTTT. Protein product: CASSLPGGLEAFF.

The chain links TRBV25-1 to TRBJ2-7, with 9 nucleotides matching TRBD2. This CDR3 is built from 15 residues. The V and J ends lost 4 bases and 2 bases, in that order; junction bases with no gene match: 6. CDR1 and CDR2 from the germline V gene are MGHDK and SYGVNS. CDR3 DNA: TGTGCCAGCAGTGGCGGGACTAGCATAGCCTACGAGCAGTACTTC. Protein: CASSGGTSIAYEQYF.

Of note for this clone: One junction end disagrees with the germline gene, perhaps due to a read error. The chain carries TRBV6-5 and TRBJ1-1; weak D call: TRBD1 (5 bases). CDR1 MNHEY and CDR2 SVGAGI come from the germline V gene. This CDR3 region has 13 residues. The CDR3 here is CASSTERGMVISF. CDR3 in DNA: TGTGCCAGCAGCACGGAGCGGGGGATGGTTATTTCTTTT.

The chain couples TRBV15 to TRBJ2-5; 10 bases match TRBD2. The germline CDR1 and CDR2 sequences are LNHNV and YYDKDF (reference sequence). The CDR3 sequence is 15 residues long. The junction had 5 bases not matched to a gene; V was cut back by 5 bases and J by 2 bases. The CDR3 nucleotides are TGTGCCACCAGCGGGAGGACTAGCGGACAAGAGACCCAGTACTTC. It codes for CATSGRTSGQETQYF.

This clone was observed a handful of times. This chain connects TRBV7-2 to TRBJ2-4; D remains unclear. This CDR3 has 16 amino acids. V was pared by 1 base and J by 1 base, with 11 bases between. In germline, CDR1 is SGHTA, CDR2 FQGNSA. Here the CDR3 DNA reads TGTGCCAGCAGCTTAGATTCTAGTAGGGCCAAAAACATTCAGTACTTC. It yields the protein CASSLDSSRAKNIQYF.

In this sample, this clone turned up a few times. The chain combines TRBV19 with TRBJ2-3; weak D call: TRBD2 (6 bases). The CDR3 totals 13 residues. Germline V CDR1 and CDR2: LNHDA, SQIVND (reference sequence). Trimming stripped 10 bases from V and 3 bases from J, with 14 bases between. The CDR3 region is CATTGLFTDTQYF. As DNA, the CDR3 is TGTGCCACCACGGGACTTTTTACAGATACGCAGTATTTT.

The chain uses TRBV4-1 and TRBJ2-4; 10 positions match TRBD1. This CDR3 contains 18 residues. The V segment lost 4 bases and the J segment 3 bases; nucleotides outside the gene matches: 12. CDR1 is MGHRA, CDR2 YSYEKL, per germline. CDR3 coding DNA: TGCGCCAGCAGCCCACAGGGGACAGGGGAAAGTGACAAAAACATTCAGTACTTC. This codes for CASSPQGTGESDKNIQYF.

The chain combines TRBV10-1 with TRBJ2-7; a possible D gene is TRBD1 (5 bases). V gave up 11 bases and J gave up 0 bases, with 8 bases separating them. The CDR3 sequence is 11 residues long. Germline CDR1 WNHNN, CDR2 SYGVQD (reference sequence). DNA of the CDR3: TGCGCCCTAGGACACTCCTACGAGCAGTACTTC. Translating gives CALGHSYEQYF.

This chain joins TRBV7-6 and TRBJ2-2; 9 nucleotides agree with TRBD2. V shed 3 bases, J shed 4 bases, and the junction held 9 bases outside the gene matches. This CDR3 is built from 17 residues. Germline loops: CDR1 SGHVS, CDR2 FNYEAQ. As DNA, the CDR3 is TGTGCCAGCAGCTTTCCAAGCCGGCGGGAGGGCACCGGGGAGCTGTTTTTT. Encoded protein: CASSFPSRREGTGELFF. The full variable domain, with the rest looked up from reference TRBV7-6 and TRBJ2-2, is GAGVSQSPRYKVTKRGQDVALRCDPISGHVSLYWYRQALGQGPEFLTYFNYEAQQDKSGLPNDRFSAERPEGSISTLTIQRTEQRDSAMYRCASSFPSRREGTGELFFGEGSRLTVL.

The chain combines TRBV7-9 with TRBJ2-3; D possibly corresponds to TRBD2 (6 bases). V lost 0 bases, J lost 2 bases, and 9 bases lay in between. CDR3 size: 15 residues. Germline-derived CDR1 and CDR2 are SEHNR and FQNEAQ (reference sequence). The CDR3 DNA reads TGTGCCAGCAGCTTAGCGAAGGGACTCACAGATACGCAGTATTTT. Protein product: CASSLAKGLTDTQYF.

This clone was observed a handful of times. The chain couples TRBV7-9 to TRBJ2-7; TRBD2 might be the D (6 bases). The germline V gene has CDR1 SEHNR and CDR2 FQNEAQ (reference sequence). CDR3 length equals 14 residues. V was trimmed by 6 bases and J by 7 bases, leaving 19 bases between them. DNA of the CDR3: TGTGCCAGCAGATCGGGACCGCGGGGTGGGGAGCAGTACTTC. Translating gives CASRSGPRGGEQYF.

This clone was detected a few times. J is TRBJ2-7 and V is TRBV10-1; TRBD2 aligns across 8 bases. CDR1 WNHNN and CDR2 SYGVQD come from the germline V gene (reference sequence). Trimming removed 4 bases from V and 6 bases from J; junction bases left unmatched: 8. The CDR3 has 14 residues. Written as DNA, the CDR3 is TGCGCCAGCAGTGTGGGAACGGGAGGGACCGAGCAGTACTTC. Translating gives CASSVGTGGTEQYF.